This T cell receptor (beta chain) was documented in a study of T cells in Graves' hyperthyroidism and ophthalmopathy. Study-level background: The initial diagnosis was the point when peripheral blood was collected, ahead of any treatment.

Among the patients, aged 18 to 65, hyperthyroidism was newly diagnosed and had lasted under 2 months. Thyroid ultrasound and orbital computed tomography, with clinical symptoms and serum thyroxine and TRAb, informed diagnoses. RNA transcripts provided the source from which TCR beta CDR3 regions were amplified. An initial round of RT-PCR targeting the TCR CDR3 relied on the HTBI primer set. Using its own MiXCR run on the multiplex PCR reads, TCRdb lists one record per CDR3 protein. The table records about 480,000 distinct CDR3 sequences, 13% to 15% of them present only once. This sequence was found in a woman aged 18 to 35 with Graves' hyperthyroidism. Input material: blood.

The CDR3 DNA follows: TGTGCCTGGACATTAGGGACAAACTATGGCTACACCTTC. This translates into CAWTLGTNYGYTF. The chain joins TRBV30 to TRBJ1-2; D may be TRBD1 (6 bases). Trimming took 4 bases from V and 2 from J, leaving 11 bases between them. Germline V gene lookup returns CDR1 GTSNPN and CDR2 SVGIG (reference sequence). The length of the CDR3 is 13 residues.